This entry lists 15 T cell receptor beta chains sequenced from one sample in a study of T cell clonality in common variable immunodeficiency. Method: immunoSEQ multiplex PCR; TCRdb's copy keeps in-frame clones and lacks some. The repertoire consists of 40,000 to 55,000 clones, none detected only once. Specimen: peripheral blood mononuclear cells. The source is a person between 18 and 70 years old in good health.

This clone came up many times. Read coverage stops 3 residues before the CDR3 terminus; the germline J gene supplies the remainder. The chain uses TRBV6-1 and TRBJ2-7, with 9 bases that match TRBD1. Trimming cost V 3 bases and J 2 bases; bases outside gene matches: 5. The CDR3 totals 15 residues. CDR1 is MNHNS, CDR2 SASEGT, per germline. The CDR3: CASSERQGGTYEQYF. The DNA read from the CDR3 is TGTGCCAGCAGTGAGAGACAGGGGGGGACCTACGAG.

In its sample, this clone was seen a few times. With the read ending 3 residues before the CDR3 end, the germline J gene is used to fill in that end. The chain uses TRBV19 and TRBJ2-2; 7 bases line up with TRBD2. This CDR3 is built from 16 residues. Germline lookup yields CDR1 LNHDA and CDR2 SQIVND (reference sequence). The covered CDR3 bases are TGTGCCAGTTCTGGCACCACCGCCGGGGGGTATGAAAAG. Translating gives CASSGTTAGGYEK. The full CDR3 sequence reads CASSGTTAGGYEKLFF.

This clone is medium-sized in the sample. The CDR3 end is not reached by the read, which stops 3 residues before it; the germline J gene fills it in. The rearrangement uses TRBV6-2 or TRBV6-3 and TRBJ2-7; D not certain. V was trimmed by 0 bases and J by 0 bases, leaving 6 bases between them. The germline V gene encodes CDR1 MNHEY and CDR2 SVGEGT. This CDR3 is built from 14 residues. This chain's CDR3 is CASSYSASSYEQYF. Partial CDR3 DNA: TGTGCCAGCAGTTACTCGGCCAGCTCCTACGAG.

This clone came up a few times. The CDR3 is cut off 3 residues early in the read; its end comes from the germline J gene. The J gene is TRBJ2-7, the V gene TRBV7-9, with D possibly matching TRBD1 (5 bases). V was shortened by 4 bases and J by 2 bases, with 9 bases between the two germline ends. There are 13 residues in the CDR3. Germline V gives CDR1 SEHNR, CDR2 FQNEAQ (reference sequence). The CDR3 DNA, read in part, is TGTGCCAGCAGCTCTAAGGGGCCCTACGAG. This sequence encodes CASSSKGPYE. From start to end, the CDR3 is CASSSKGPYEQYF.

This clone occurred many times. The read falls 3 residues short of the CDR3 end, and the missing part is taken from the germline J gene. This rearrangement joins TRBV6-4 to TRBJ2-2, with TRBD2 as a possible D gene (6 bases). Trimming pared 6 bases from V and 2 bases from J, leaving 13 bases between. Germline assignment: CDR1 MRHNA and CDR2 SNTAGT. This CDR3 comprises 15 residues. CDR3 sequence: CASRPTRANTGELFF. CDR3 bases read: TGTGCCAGCAGGCCGACTAGGGCCAACACCGGGGAG.

This clone occurred many times. The read finishes 3 residues shy of the CDR3 end, and the germline J gene is used to complete it. V usage is TRBV7-2 and J usage is TRBJ2-5, with D unclear. CDR3 length: 12 residues. Germline CDR1 is SGHTA and CDR2 is FQGNSA. V lost 8 bases and J lost 0, with 7 bases in between. The CDR3 loop is CASEANQETQYF. CDR3 bases read: TGTGCCAGCGAGGCCAACCAAGAGACC.

Points on this clone: Sequencing ends 3 residues short of the CDR3 end; the germline J gene provides the rest. The chain recombines TRBV10-2 with TRBJ2-3, with D perhaps TRBD2 (5 bases). V was pared by 6 bases and J by 0 bases, with 10 bases between. CDR1 is WSHSY and CDR2 is SAAADI in the germline V gene. This CDR3 is built from 14 residues. CDR3 in amino acids: CASRDSPSTDTQYF. The sequenced part of the CDR3 DNA is TGCGCCAGCAGGGACTCACCTAGCACAGATACG.

This clone is termed medium-sized. Coverage ceases 3 residues before the CDR3 finishes, and the germline J gene fills in the end. V usage is TRBV6-1 and J usage is TRBJ2-5, with D unclear. CDR3 length: 13 amino acids. The germline gives CDR1 MNHNS, CDR2 SASEGT. V was pared by 0 bases and J by 5 bases, with 7 bases between. The CDR3 DNA, read in part, is TGTGCCAGCAGTGAAGCAGGGTTTGAGACC. It is translated as CASSEAGFET. The CDR3 in its entirety is CASSEAGFETQYF.

This clone showed up many times. The DNA ends 3 residues before the CDR3 does, and the rest of the CDR3 is filled in from the germline J gene. The genes are TRBV10-1 and TRBJ2-7; TRBD1 aligns across 7 bases. The germline V gene encodes CDR1 WNHNN and CDR2 SYGVQD (reference sequence). Unmatched junction bases numbered 11, after V lost 6 bases and J lost 0 bases. The CDR3 length is 16 residues. The CDR3 here is CASSEGVGTDSYEQYF. The sequenced CDR3 bases are TGCGCCAGCAGCGAGGGAGTCGGGACAGACTCCTACGAG.

This clone was counted at least ten times. The read ends 3 residues shy of where the CDR3 ends; the end is completed using the germline J gene. The V call is TRBV5-5, the J call TRBJ1-2, with D unclear. CDR1 is SGHKS and CDR2 is YYEKEE in the germline V gene (reference sequence). The CDR3 length is 14 residues. V was trimmed by 5 bases and J by 0 bases, leaving 11 bases between them. The CDR3 DNA, read in part, is TGTGCCAGCAGTACTCATCATGCTAACTATGGC. Amino acids: CASSTHHANYG. The whole CDR3 region reads CASSTHHANYGYTF.

This clone was seen at least ten times. The read ends 3 residues shy of where the CDR3 ends; the end is completed using the germline J gene. The chain employs TRBV5-1 and TRBJ2-7; TRBD1 agrees at 9 bases. CDR3 size: 15 residues. Germline loops: CDR1 SGHRS, CDR2 YFSETQ. V was pared by 4 bases and J by 3 bases, with 8 bases of the junction left unmatched. CDR3 DNA (partial): TGCGCCAGCAGCATATCCGGGACAGGGATCTACGAG. Encoded protein: CASSISGTGIYE. The full-length CDR3 reads as CASSISGTGIYEQYF.

At least ten counts were recorded for this clone. Partial CDR3 DNA: TGTGCCAGCAGCCACGGACAAATAGGC. Translating gives CASSHGQIG. The CDR3 reads in full as CASSHGQIGYTF. This chain links TRBV7-8 with TRBJ1-2; the D gene is possibly TRBD1 (5 bases). The read ends 3 residues before the CDR3 terminus; that terminus is restored from the germline J gene. Germline-derived CDR1 and CDR2 are SGHVS and FQNEAQ. The CDR3 has 12 residues.

This clone was counted at least ten times. The DNA ends 3 residues before the CDR3 does, and the rest of the CDR3 is filled in from the germline J gene. The chain has TRBV18 and TRBJ2-3; a possible D gene is TRBD2 (6 bases). Germline lookup yields CDR1 KGHSH and CDR2 LQKENI. The CDR3 length is 15 residues. V was clipped by 8 bases and J by 0 bases, with 15 bases between them. The CDR3 DNA, read in part, is TGTGCCAGCGGACGCGGCGCGGGGAGCACAGATACG. Residues: CASGRGAGSTDT. The entire CDR3 reads CASGRGAGSTDTQYF.

This clone was counted at least ten times. Incomplete CDR3 DNA: TGTGCCAGTCGGGACAGGGGTACCTACGAG. It is translated as CASRDRGTYE. The complete CDR3 reads CASRDRGTYEQYF. The rearrangement joins TRBV19 to TRBJ2-7, with 10 bases that match TRBD1. The CDR3 goes on 3 residues after the read ends, and that part is filled in from the germline J gene. Germline V gives CDR1 LNHDA, CDR2 SQIVND (reference sequence). The CDR3 extends over 13 amino acids. Trimming at V came to 8 bases and at J to 2 bases, leaving 3 bases not matched to a gene.

In its sample, this clone was seen many times. Read coverage stops 3 residues before the CDR3 terminus; the germline J gene supplies the remainder. V is TRBV5-1 and J is TRBJ1-1; maybe TRBD1 (5 bases). There are 14 residues in the CDR3. Germline V lookup: CDR1 SGHRS, CDR2 YFSETQ. Deletions cut 4 bases from V and 4 bases from J, with 14 bases between. CDR3 sequence: CASSPGLLGTEAFF. The sequenced CDR3 bases are TGCGCCAGCAGCCCAGGGTTGTTGGGCACTGAA.